This TCR beta chain was captured in a study of blood T cells in healthy people across ages. Per the germline V gene, CDR1 is DFQATT and CDR2 is SNEGSKA (reference sequence). The CDR3 consists of 13 residues. The V gene lost 3 bases and the J gene lost 4 bases, with 9 bases spanning the gap. A second PCR of 7 to 11 cycles used a sample-barcoded 5' primer and a J-beta primer mix. TCRdb re-derived calls from the 5' RACE reads in MiXCR, one entry per CDR3 protein. Here the sample spans 700,000 to 800,000 distinct CDR3 sequences, around 40% being singletons. Sequencing used blood. The rearrangement links TRBV20-1 to TRBJ2-2; unclear D gene. This receptor was obtained from a woman in her sixties in good health. CDR3 coding DNA: TGCAGTGCTAGCGGGCGCCGCACCGGGGAGCTGTTTTTT. It translates to CSASGRRTGELFF.